The entry below gives a single TCR beta chain sequence along with its context. The antigen is undetermined. The identical CDR3 is also encoded by other nucleotide sequences in the sample. These data are taken from a study of shared clonotypes between healthy human individuals. About the research overall: The study used three CD4 naive, three CD4 memory, two CD8 naive and one CD8 memory plate per donor.

Germline CDR1 is MDHEN and CDR2 is SYDVKM. The CDR3 contains 14 residues. V was shortened by 6 bases and J by 3 bases, with 15 bases between the two germline ends. Each cell subset's genomic DNA was divided evenly among several immunoSEQ plates. Assay used: immunoSEQ multiplex PCR; TCRdb lists only in-frame clones, some missing. The repertoire holds about 2.3 million clones, roughly 93% seen once, with 0.35% to 0.45% in the top ten. The study's findings and limits: Estimated richness was generally greater in naive than memory subsets. Rarefaction demonstrated incomplete sorted-subset sequencing despite large depth.

The TCR was taken from a man aged 18 to 30 in good health. Some clones in this sample may be carry-over from other donors' samples. The J gene is TRBJ2-7, the V gene TRBV28; possibly TRBD1 or TRBD2 for D (5 bases each). The sequenced sample was naive CD4+ T cells from PBMCs. The subset was: CD45RA+ positively selected. The CDR3 protein is CASRSSGRSYEQYF. CDR3 sequence (DNA): TGTGCCAGCAGGTCATCGGGACGGAGCTACGAGCAGTACTTC.